Each of the 28 T cell receptor beta chains below was sequenced from the same sample in a study of T cells in localized non-small cell lung cancer. Sequencing was performed with immunoSEQ multiplex PCR; in TCRdb, only in-frame clones are kept and a portion is missing. This repertoire shows 15,000 to 25,000 clones, over 75% found once; its top ten account for more than 7.5%. The sample in question was peripheral blood, obtained before any cancer treatment. These receptors were taken from a man aged 35 to 69 with stage I lung adenocarcinoma.

V and J are TRBV7-8 and TRBJ2-3, with 8 bases matching TRBD2. The CDR3 runs 17 residues. Germline CDR1 is SGHVS and CDR2 is FQNEAQ. J lost 0 bases, V lost 1 base, and 6 bases had no gene match. In DNA form, the CDR3 reads TGTGCCAGCAGCTTAGTAGCGGGGATTGCTAGCACAGATACGCAGTATTTT. Protein sequence: CASSLVAGIASTDTQYF. The full variable domain, completed using reference TRBV7-8 and TRBJ2-3, is GAGVSQSPRYKVAKRGQDVALRCDPISGHVSLFWYQQALGQGPEFLTYFQNEAQLDKSGLPSDRFFAERPEGSVSTLKIQRTQQEDSAVYLCASSLVAGIASTDTQYFGPGTRLTVL.

This clone was detected only once. This chain uses TRBV7-2 with TRBJ2-3; weak D call: TRBD2 (6 bases). Germline V gene sequence: CDR1 SGHTA, CDR2 FQGNSA. The CDR3 covers 15 residues. The V end lost 8 bases, the J end lost 6 bases, and 21 bases lay between the germline ends. CDR3 region: CASGPWRGELDTQYF. The CDR3 DNA reads as TGTGCCAGCGGACCTTGGAGGGGAGAGTTGGATACGCAGTATTTT.

The J gene is TRBJ2-1, the V gene TRBV5-6; 8 positions agree with TRBD2. The CDR3 has 15 amino acids. CDR1 and CDR2 from the germline V gene are SGHDT and YYEEEE. Trimming cost V 2 bases and J 8 bases; bases outside gene matches: 9. The CDR3 DNA is TGTGCCAGCAGCTTTTACGGGAGGGCCCTCGATGAGCAGTTCTTC. It yields the protein CASSFYGRALDEQFF.

The chain has TRBV6-1 and TRBJ1-3, with unresolved D. The CDR3 has 12 residues. From germline, CDR1 is MNHNS and CDR2 SASEGT. V lost 3 bases and J 1 base, leaving 1 base between the germline ends. The CDR3 sequence is CASSESGNTIYF. The CDR3 DNA follows: TGTGCCAGCAGTGAGTCTGGAAACACCATATATTTT.

V usage is TRBV18 and J usage is TRBJ2-7; D might be TRBD1 (5 bases). V shed 2 bases and J shed 3 bases, with 11 bases lying between them. This CDR3 region has 14 residues. Germline V lookup: CDR1 KGHSH, CDR2 LQKENI. The CDR3 loop reads CASSPRQSYYEQYF. Written as DNA, the CDR3 is TGTGCCAGCTCACCAAGACAGAGCTACTACGAGCAGTACTTC. The variable domain in full, with the rest retrieved from reference TRBV18 and TRBJ2-7, is NAGVMQNPRHLVRRRGQEARLRCSPMKGHSHVYWYRQLPEEGLKFMVYLQKENIIDESGMPKERFSAEFPKEGPSILRIQQVVRGDSAAYFCASSPRQSYYEQYFGPGTRLTVT.

The chain employs TRBV6-1 and TRBJ2-5; D may be TRBD2 (5 bases). This CDR3 region has 14 residues. V shed 1 base and J shed 5 bases, with 11 bases lying between them. Germline V gene data show CDR1 as MNHNS and CDR2 as SASEGT. CDR3 bases: TGTGCCAGCAGTGAAGTAGGACTCACGGAGACCCAGTACTTC. Translation gives CASSEVGLTETQYF.

The CDR3 reads CASSLVTGTEAFF. The CDR3 coding sequence is TGCGCCAGCAGCTTGGTCACAGGGACTGAAGCTTTCTTT. The rearrangement links TRBV5-1 to TRBJ1-1, with TRBD1 as a possible D gene (6 bases). The germline V and J ends were trimmed by 0 bases and 5 bases, with 8 bases remaining between them. The germline gives CDR1 SGHRS, CDR2 YFSETQ. The CDR3 totals 13 residues.

Comment on this clone: Relative to the germline gene, one junction end is altered; a read error may explain this. The chain links TRBV6-5 to TRBJ2-5; no reliable D call. Germline V gene lookup returns CDR1 MNHEY and CDR2 SVGAGI. This CDR3 has 12 residues. The CDR3 loop reads CASSDSRETQYF. DNA for the CDR3: TGTGCCAGCAGTGACTCTCGAGAGACCCAGTACTTC.

The V call is TRBV5-1, the J call TRBJ1-1, with 7 nucleotides matching TRBD1. CDR1 SGHRS and CDR2 YFSETQ come from the germline V gene. There are 15 residues in the CDR3. V dropped 4 bases and J dropped 6; count of bases not matched to a gene: 12. The DNA of the CDR3 is TGCGCCAGCAGCCACCCCGACAGGGACTTTGCTGAAGCTTTCTTT. Translating gives CASSHPDRDFAEAFF.

This clone was seen a handful of times. CDR3 in amino acids: CASTSRGRQPQHF. In DNA, the CDR3 is TGTGCCAGCACCTCGAGGGGGCGTCAGCCCCAGCATTTT. The chain is built from TRBV6-1 and TRBJ1-5, with 7 positions matching TRBD1. From germline, CDR1 is MNHNS and CDR2 SASEGT. With V trimmed by 7 bases and J by 6 bases, 6 bases remained unmatched. The CDR3 is 13 amino acids.

A remark on this clone: At one end, the junction sequence differs from germline, possibly due to a read error. The rearrangement links TRBV19 to TRBJ2-2; 8 bases fit TRBD1. The CDR3 extends over 14 amino acids. The germline V gene encodes CDR1 LNHDA and CDR2 SQIVND (reference sequence). Here the CDR3 DNA reads TGTGCCAGTAGGATAGACAGGGGCACCGGGGAGCTGTTTTTT. Amino acid sequence: CASRIDRGTGELFF.

The chain links TRBV20-1 to TRBJ1-2; no reliable D call. CDR3 length: 9 amino acids. The germline V and J ends were trimmed by 6 bases and 7 bases, with 6 bases remaining between them. CDR1 and CDR2 from the germline V gene are DFQATT and SNEGSKA (reference sequence). CDR3 amino acids: CSAPGGYTF. The CDR3 DNA is TGCAGTGCCCCAGGTGGCTACACCTTC.

The chain combines TRBV5-6 with TRBJ2-7; the match to TRBD1 covers 10 bases. This CDR3 has 12 residues. Germline lookup yields CDR1 SGHDT and CDR2 YYEEEE. Trimming at V came to 5 bases and at J to 10 bases, leaving 6 bases not matched to a gene. CDR3 nucleotide sequence: TGTGCCAGCAGTCTCGACAGGGGGCCACAGTACTTC. Translated: CASSLDRGPQYF.

V is TRBV7-3 and J is TRBJ2-1, with 10 bases identical to TRBD2. The CDR3 has 13 amino acids. Losses at the gene ends were 3 bases for V and 10 bases for J; bases not matched to a gene: 3. Germline CDR1 and CDR2: SGHTA and FQGTGA. The CDR3, as DNA: TGTGCCAGCAGCTTTTCAGCGGGAGGGGAGCAGTTCTTC. It translates to CASSFSAGGEQFF.

V and J are TRBV27 and TRBJ2-7, with no clear D. Trimming stripped 3 bases from V and 3 bases from J, with 12 bases between. Looked up from germline, CDR1 is MNHEY and CDR2 is SMNVEV (reference sequence). The length of the CDR3 is 14 residues. The CDR3 nucleotides are TGTGCCAGCAGTTTCGGGTCAGCTTACTACGAGCAGTACTTC. It is translated as CASSFGSAYYEQYF.

The chain joins TRBV27 to TRBJ1-5, with unresolved D. Per germline, CDR1 MNHEY and CDR2 SMNVEV (reference sequence). The CDR3 length is 14 residues. Trimming removed 5 bases from V and 1 base from J, with 9 bases in between. The CDR3 protein is CASSLSNSNQPQHF. The DNA for the CDR3 is TGTGCCAGCAGTCTCTCTAACAGCAATCAGCCCCAGCATTTT.

J is TRBJ2-6 and V is TRBV30; D possibly corresponds to TRBD1 (5 bases). From germline, CDR1 is GTSNPN and CDR2 SVGIG (reference sequence). V was shortened by 4 bases and J by 0 bases, with 10 bases between the two germline ends. The CDR3 runs to 15 residues. DNA of the CDR3: TGTGCCTGGAAAGGACACCGCTCTGGGGCCAACGTCCTGACTTTC. Translation gives CAWKGHRSGANVLTF.

The CDR3 loop reads CASSEFRPNREGYGYTF. CDR3 nucleotide sequence: TGTGCCAGCAGTGAATTCCGACCGAACAGGGAAGGTTATGGCTACACCTTC. V and J are TRBV2 and TRBJ1-2, with TRBD1 as a possible D gene (6 bases). CDR1 is SNHLY and CDR2 is FYNNEI in the germline V gene. Trimming took off 2 bases at V and 5 bases at J, with 21 bases between the two ends. The length of the CDR3 is 17 residues.

The rearrangement links TRBV5-6 to TRBJ2-5; 7 nucleotides agree with TRBD1. J lost 2 bases, V lost 4 bases, and 5 bases had no gene match. Germline-derived CDR1 and CDR2 are SGHDT and YYEEEE. The CDR3 has 14 residues. The CDR3 DNA reads as TGTGCCAGCAGCGGCCGGGACAGACAAGAGACCCAGTACTTC. Protein sequence: CASSGRDRQETQYF.

The gene calls are TRBV4-1 and TRBJ1-4; D is ambiguous. Germline assignment: CDR1 MGHRA and CDR2 YSYEKL. This CDR3 is 16 amino acids long. Trimming left V 0 bases short and J 0 bases short, with 8 bases between. In nucleotides, the CDR3 is TGCGCCAGCAGCCAAGAACCGGCGGCAACTAATGAAAAACTGTTTTTT. It specifies CASSQEPAATNEKLFF.

This chain uses TRBV6-5 with TRBJ1-5; D is possibly TRBD1 (6 bases). V lost 6 bases and J 3 bases, leaving 12 bases between the germline ends. The CDR3 extends over 14 amino acids. Germline V gives CDR1 MNHEY, CDR2 SVGAGI. CDR3: CASRLDRPNQPQHF. In nucleotides, the CDR3 is TGTGCCAGCAGACTCGACAGGCCCAATCAGCCCCAGCATTTT.

The genes are TRBV27 and TRBJ2-7, with D unresolved. The CDR3 is 13 residues long. V lost 2 bases and J lost 6, with 11 bases in between. CDR1 and CDR2 from the germline V gene are MNHEY and SMNVEV (reference sequence). The CDR3: CASSLVGPGEQYF. The DNA for the CDR3 is TGTGCCAGCAGTTTAGTAGGACCTGGCGAGCAGTACTTC.

V gene TRBV6-5 combines with J gene TRBJ1-2, with D unresolved. This CDR3 has 13 residues. Trimming removed 2 bases from V and 8 bases from J, with 12 bases in between. Germline values: CDR1 MNHEY, CDR2 SVGAGI. CDR3 nucleotide sequence: TGTGCCAGCAGTTACCAAGGAGCCGTGGGCTACACCTTC. This sequence encodes CASSYQGAVGYTF.

The rearrangement uses TRBV18 and TRBJ1-1; D unclear. Deletions cut 3 bases from V and 0 bases from J, with 8 bases between. Germline V lookup: CDR1 KGHSH, CDR2 LQKENI. The CDR3 sequence is 14 residues long. The CDR3 loop reads CASSPSHLNTEAFF. In nucleotides, the CDR3 is TGTGCCAGCTCACCGTCACACTTGAACACTGAAGCTTTCTTT.

J is TRBJ1-1 and V is TRBV28, with D maybe TRBD1 (5 bases). The germline V gene has CDR1 MDHEN and CDR2 SYDVKM. Trimming removed 7 bases at V and 8 bases at J, with 11 bases between. CDR3 size: 11 residues. The CDR3: CASTAGPEAFF. The CDR3 nucleotides are TGTGCCAGCACCGCGGGACCCGAAGCTTTCTTT.

The rearrangement uses TRBV27 and TRBJ2-5; 8 positions match TRBD2. The J call is in doubt because the DNA end fits TRBJ2-7 better. There are 14 residues in the CDR3. Germline lookup yields CDR1 MNHEY and CDR2 SMNVEV (reference sequence). The CDR3 sequence is CASSWTSPSYEQYF. The CDR3 coding sequence is TGTGCCAGCAGTTGGACTAGCCCCTCTTACGAGCAGTACTTC.

The CDR3 loop reads CASSPLGDTQYF. Here the CDR3 DNA reads TGTGCCAGCAGCCCACTCGGGGATACGCAGTATTTT. This chain uses TRBV2 with TRBJ2-3; D is unresolved. This CDR3 has 12 residues. Looked up from germline, CDR1 is SNHLY and CDR2 is FYNNEI. V lost 6 bases and J lost 6, with 10 bases in between. Filled out from reference TRBV2 and TRBJ2-3, the complete variable domain reads EPEVTQTPSHQVTQMGQEVILRCVPISNHLYFYWYRQILGQKVEFLVSFYNNEISEKSEIFDDQFSVERPDGSNFTLKIRSTKLEDSAMYFCASSPLGDTQYFGPGTRLTVL.

The V and J genes are TRBV10-2 and TRBJ2-6, with D unclear. This CDR3 contains 17 residues. Trimming left V 0 bases short and J 1 base short, with 10 bases between. The germline gives CDR1 WSHSY, CDR2 SAAADI. The chain's CDR3 is CASSESKFSSGANVLTF. The CDR3 DNA reads as TGCGCCAGCAGTGAGTCGAAGTTCAGTTCTGGGGCCAACGTCCTGACTTTC.